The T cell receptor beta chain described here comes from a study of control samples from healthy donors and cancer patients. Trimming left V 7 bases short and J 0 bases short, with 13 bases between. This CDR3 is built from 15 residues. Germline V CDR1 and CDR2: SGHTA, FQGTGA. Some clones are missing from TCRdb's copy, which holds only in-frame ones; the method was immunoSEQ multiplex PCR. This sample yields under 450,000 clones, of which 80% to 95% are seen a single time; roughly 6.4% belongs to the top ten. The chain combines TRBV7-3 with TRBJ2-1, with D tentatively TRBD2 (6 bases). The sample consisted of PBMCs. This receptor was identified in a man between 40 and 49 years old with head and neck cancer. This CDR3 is CASNPGRSSYNEQFF. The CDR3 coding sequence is TGTGCCAGCAACCCAGGGAGGAGCTCCTACAATGAGCAGTTCTTC.